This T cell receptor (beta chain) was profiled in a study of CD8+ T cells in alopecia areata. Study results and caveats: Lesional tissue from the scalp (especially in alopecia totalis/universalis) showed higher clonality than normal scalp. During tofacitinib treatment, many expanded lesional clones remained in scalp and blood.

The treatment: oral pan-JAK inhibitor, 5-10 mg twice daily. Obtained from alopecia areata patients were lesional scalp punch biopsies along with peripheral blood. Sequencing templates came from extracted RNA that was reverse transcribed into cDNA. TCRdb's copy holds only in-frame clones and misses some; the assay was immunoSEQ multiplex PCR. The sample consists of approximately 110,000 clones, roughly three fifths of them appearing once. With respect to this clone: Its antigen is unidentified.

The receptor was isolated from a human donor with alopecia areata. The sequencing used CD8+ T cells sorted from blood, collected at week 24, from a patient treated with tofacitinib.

The CDR3 DNA is TGTGCCTGGAGTGTAGATTGGGGGGCTGATGACGAGCAGTACTTC. Protein sequence: CAWSVDWGADDEQYF. This chain connects TRBV30 to TRBJ2-7, with D perhaps being TRBD1 or TRBD2 (6 bases each). CDR3 size: 15 residues. V lost 0 bases and J 5 bases, leaving 17 bases between the germline ends. Looked up from germline, CDR1 is GTSNPN and CDR2 is SVGIG (reference sequence).